The present T cell receptor (beta chain) was sequenced within a study of shared clonotypes between healthy human individuals (TCRdb year 2020). Background on the whole study: Three men and a couple of women, aged 18 to 49 years, made up the cohort. To increase sequencing depth and limit assay-specific biases, different laboratories used diverse techniques to prepare libraries and sequence TCR repertoires. Blood TCR repertoires of several healthy adults were deeply sequenced to estimate repertoire size and the extent of clonotype sharing between individuals. Leukapheresis yielded between about 0.94 and 9 billion PBMCs per donor. For each donor, CD4 naive and CD4 memory were each run on three plates, CD8 naive on two plates, and CD8 memory on one plate.

The donors were healthy, HIV-negative adults who had no recently reported acute infections or vaccinations. Every donor was a Caucasian adult living in Nashville, Tennessee, USA. CD4+ T cells were enriched through magnetic negative selection, after which naive cells were positively selected on CD45RA and the remaining negative fraction served as the memory subset. After blood collection by leukapheresis, PBMCs were isolated using Ficoll-Histopaque density gradient centrifugation and then cryopreserved in the vapor phase of liquid nitrogen. Analytical flow cytometry was used to check the purity and quantity of each magnetically sorted T cell population. Genomic DNA was isolated from each sorted fraction and quantified by UV absorbance on a Nanodrop 2000c. Here is what the overall study found, with its caveats: Compared with non-shared clonotypes, clonotypes shared by all four sorted-subset donors had higher generation probabilities. Based on pairwise subsampling, the degree of clonotype sharing among donors was expected to be affected by sequencing depth. Because the study included only a small number of donors, the genetic and exposure-history diversity represented was limited. About 5% of naive CD4, 3.5% of naive CD8, roughly 2.4% of memory CD4, and 0.4% of memory CD8 clonotypes were shared across a handful of donors. Even with the large sequencing depth, rarefaction of the sorted-subset datasets indicated that sequencing was incomplete. Naive subsets generally had larger estimated clonotype richness than memory subsets. Sampling was limited to blood, and TCR repertoires in tissue likely differ from TCR repertoires in blood.

For this clone: The antigen it binds to is not known. No per-base quality is available; no much larger clone lies one base away.

Using the deep immunoSEQ assay, TCR CDR3 regions were amplified from genomic DNA by multiplex PCR. Extracted genomic DNA from each cell subset was distributed evenly across all wells of several immunoSEQ 96-well plates, and each plate was treated as a replicate. For sorted subsets, each replicate PCR was loaded with 150 to 250 ng genomic DNA, equivalent to about 30,000 T cell genomes. Purified libraries were quantified with a Qubit 3.0 fluorometer, sized on a Bioanalyzer 2100, and re-quantified with the KAPA Library Quantification kit. Each immunoSEQ 96-well plate was sequenced on its own single-read 150-cycle Illumina NextSeq 550 flow cell. On the authors' methods: Because only junctional sequences without quality scores were contained in the immunoSEQ output, filtering matching that applied to full-length reads could not be performed. To assign V/J genes and CDR3, sequences were annotated against IMGT germline references using PyIR, a Python wrapper for IgBLAST v1.9. Reads were filtered out if the reads had weak V/J assignments (E-value above 1e-6), no CDR3, stop codons, out-of-frame junctions, or ambiguous translated residues. V3J clonotypes were defined as sequences sharing the same inferred V gene, J gene, and CDR3 amino acid sequence. The percentage overlap between two repertoires was calculated by dividing the number of shared unique clonotypes by the size of the smaller repertoire. Repertoire richness was assessed with RTK rarefaction, the Chao1 estimator, and Recon v2.1 estimates of unobserved clonotypes. OLGA was used to compute generation probabilities for all TCRbeta clonotypes that the gDNA method yielded from a few donors. TCRdb holds this immuneACCESS table with in-frame rearrangements only. Some clones are missing; in checked studies, unresolved V genes explain under half, and the rest has no known cause. Clone size and the V and J calls come from that table; the DNA yielded D and trimming. The sample yields some 1.5 million clones; 98% were counted once. In total, the top ten clones hold about 0.42% of the sample.

From the germline V gene (reference sequence), CDR1 is SEHNR and CDR2 is FQNEAQ. The germline V and J ends show losses of 1 base and 1 base respectively, and no gene match explains 6 bases of the junction. The CDR3 holds 17 amino acids from the cysteine to the phenylalanine. Just CDR3 DNA is preserved here, 51 bases in frame from base 1. The chain couples TRBV7-9 to TRBJ2-2; 7 junctional bases match TRBD2. The sequence derives from a man aged 25-45 years in good health. The sample taken for sequencing was naive CD4+ T cells sorted from blood. The sample's cell subset or site label, in plain terms: CD45RA+ positively selected. The nucleotide sequence reads as follows: TGTGCCAGCAGCTTAGGTCTTCCTAGCGGGAACACCGGGGAGCTGTTTTTT. Its translation reads: CASSLGLPSGNTGELFF.